This T cell receptor (beta chain) comes out of a study of spatial heterogeneity in lung cancer. This clonotype was detected many times. The time point is: sample taken at primary tumor resection. TCRs were sequenced from unsorted whole RNA of tumor, nontumor lung or PBMC. A single record per CDR3 protein comes from TCRdb applying MiXCR to the 5' RACE reads. The sample consists of 28,000 or so distinct CDR3 sequences, about 8.8% of them appearing once. V lost 6 bases and J lost 1, with 6 bases in between. This CDR3 region has 13 residues. Sequenced material: PBMCs, taken at surgery. The genes are TRBV12-3 or TRBV12-4 and TRBJ2-2; D not resolved. This clonotype was obtained from a female donor with early-stage non-small cell lung cancer. The chain's CDR3 is CASRPKNTGELFF. DNA of the CDR3: TGTGCCAGCAGACCGAAGAACACCGGGGAGCTGTTTTTT.